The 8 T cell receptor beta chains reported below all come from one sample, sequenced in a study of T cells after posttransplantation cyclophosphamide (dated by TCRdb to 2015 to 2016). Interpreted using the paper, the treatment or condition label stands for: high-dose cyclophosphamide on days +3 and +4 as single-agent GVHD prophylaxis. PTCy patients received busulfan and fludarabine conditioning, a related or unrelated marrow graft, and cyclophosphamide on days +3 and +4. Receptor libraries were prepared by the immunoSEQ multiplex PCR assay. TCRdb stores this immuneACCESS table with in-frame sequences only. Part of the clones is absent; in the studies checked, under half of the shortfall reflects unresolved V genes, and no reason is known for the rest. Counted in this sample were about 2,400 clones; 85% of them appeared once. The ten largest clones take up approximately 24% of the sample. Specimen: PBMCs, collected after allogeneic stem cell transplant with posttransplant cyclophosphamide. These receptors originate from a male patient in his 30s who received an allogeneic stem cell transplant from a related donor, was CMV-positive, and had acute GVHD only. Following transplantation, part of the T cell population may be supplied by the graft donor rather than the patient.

The CDR3 reads CASSLGTGGNTIYF. The CDR3, as DNA: TGTGCCAGCAGCCTCGGGACTGGAGGAAACACCATATATTTT. This chain connects TRBV7-8 to TRBJ1-3; tentatively, D is TRBD1 (5 bases). V lost 5 bases and J 4 bases, leaving 12 bases between the germline ends. CDR1 and CDR2 (germline): SGHVS, FQNEAQ. This CDR3 has 14 amino acids.

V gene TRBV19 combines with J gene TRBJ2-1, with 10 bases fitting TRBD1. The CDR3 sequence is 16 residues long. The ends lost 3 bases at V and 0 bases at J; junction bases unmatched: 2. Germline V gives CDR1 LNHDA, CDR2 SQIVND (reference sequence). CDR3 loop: CASSIGQGGSYNEQFF. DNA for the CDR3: TGTGCCAGTAGTATTGGACAGGGGGGCTCCTACAATGAGCAGTTCTTC.

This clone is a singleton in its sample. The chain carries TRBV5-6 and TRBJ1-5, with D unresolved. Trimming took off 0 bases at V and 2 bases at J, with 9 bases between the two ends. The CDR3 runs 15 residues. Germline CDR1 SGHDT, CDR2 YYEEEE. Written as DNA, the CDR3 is TGTGCCAGCAGCTTGGGGGGAGTAGGCAATCAGCCCCAGCATTTT. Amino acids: CASSLGGVGNQPQHF.

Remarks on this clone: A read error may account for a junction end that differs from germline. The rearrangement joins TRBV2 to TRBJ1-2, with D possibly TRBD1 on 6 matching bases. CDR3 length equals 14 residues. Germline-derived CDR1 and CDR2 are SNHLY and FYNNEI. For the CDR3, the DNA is TGTGCCAGCAGTGCGGACAGTCCCGTCTATGGCTACATCTTC. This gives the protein CASSADSPVYGYIF.

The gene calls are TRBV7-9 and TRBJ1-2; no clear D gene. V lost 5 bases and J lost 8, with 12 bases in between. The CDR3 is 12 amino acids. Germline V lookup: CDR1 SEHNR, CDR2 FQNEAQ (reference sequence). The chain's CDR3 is CASSPDKWGYTF. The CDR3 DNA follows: TGTGCCAGCAGCCCAGATAAGTGGGGCTACACCTTC.

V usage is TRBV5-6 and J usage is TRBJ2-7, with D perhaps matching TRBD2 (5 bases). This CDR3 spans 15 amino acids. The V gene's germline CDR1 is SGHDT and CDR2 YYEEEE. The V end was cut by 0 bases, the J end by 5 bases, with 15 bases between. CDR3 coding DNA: TGTGCCAGCAGCTTGGAGTGGGCCCTCGGGGACGAGCAGTACTTC. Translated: CASSLEWALGDEQYF.

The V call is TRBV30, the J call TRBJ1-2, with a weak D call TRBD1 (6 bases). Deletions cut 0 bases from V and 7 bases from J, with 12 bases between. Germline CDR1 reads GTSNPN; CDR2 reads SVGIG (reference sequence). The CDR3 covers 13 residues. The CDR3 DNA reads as TGTGCCTGGAGTGTACGGGGGGGCTCTGGCTACACCTTC. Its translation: CAWSVRGGSGYTF.

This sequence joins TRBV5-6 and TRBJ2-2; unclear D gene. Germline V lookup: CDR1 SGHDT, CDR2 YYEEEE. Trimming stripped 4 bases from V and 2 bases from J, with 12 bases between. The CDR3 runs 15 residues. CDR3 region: CASSPRAKNTGELFF. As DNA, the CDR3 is TGTGCCAGCAGCCCCCGAGCAAAAAACACCGGGGAGCTGTTTTTT.